The T cell receptor (beta chain) under discussion was sequenced for a study of T cell responses to AZD1222 COVID-19 vaccine. Assay used: immunoSEQ multiplex PCR; TCRdb lists only in-frame clones, some missing. This sample contains over 120,000 clones. Study-level points and caveats: Unmutated variant regions are reportedly the target of nearly half of TCRs that are spike-specific. Distributed over spike, vaccine-associated CD4 TCRs predominated at 160-218 and 743-854. The donors showed a predominance of white British ancestry and of females, with possible underestimation of clonal diversity. After two AZD1222 doses, spike-specific TCR breadth and depth rose versus day 0.

Between the trimmed V and J ends, which lost 5 bases and 4 bases, there was a span of 17 bases. The germline CDR1 and CDR2 sequences are SGHNT and YENEEA. This CDR3 has 15 residues. To note about this clone: Its antigen is currently unknown.

The receptor was isolated from an adult in good health. This chain joins TRBV11-3 and TRBJ1-1, with D perhaps TRBD1 (5 bases). The sample consisted of peripheral blood. CDR3 sequence: CASSLRNPGFTEAFF. As DNA, the CDR3 is TGTGCCAGCAGCCTAAGGAATCCAGGGTTCACTGAAGCTTTCTTT. Filled out from reference TRBV11-3 and TRBJ1-1, the complete variable domain reads EAGVVQSPRYKIIEKKQPVAFWCNPISGHNTLYWYLQNLGQGPELLIRYENEEAVDDSQLPKDRFSAERLKGVDSTLKIQPAELGDSAVYLCASSLRNPGFTEAFFGQGTRLTVV.